Following are 21 T cell receptor beta chains from one sample sequenced in a study of coeliac disease. Repertoires were generated with immunoSEQ multiplex PCR, while TCRdb's copy carries only in-frame clones and drops some. Counted here are under 8,500 clones, roughly 66% occurring once; the ten biggest clones make up about 7%. Sequences were obtained from lamina propria lymphocytes from the gut. The receptors shown here come from a man aged 45-60 years with active celiac disease.

This clone showed up just a few times. This sample includes further DNA sequences coding for the same CDR3. J is TRBJ1-2 and V is TRBV28, with no clear D. Deletions cut 2 bases from V and 8 bases from J, with 15 bases between. Germline values: CDR1 MDHEN, CDR2 SYDVKM. The CDR3 runs 14 residues. CDR3 loop: CASSLARRAPGYTF. The CDR3 coding sequence is TGTGCCAGCAGTTTAGCGCGGAGGGCGCCCGGCTACACCTTC.

The rearrangement uses TRBV30 and TRBJ1-1; 10 bases match TRBD1. The junction had 7 bases not matched to a gene; V was cut back by 5 bases and J by 4 bases. Germline values: CDR1 GTSNPN, CDR2 SVGIG (reference sequence). This CDR3 region has 14 residues. For the CDR3, the DNA is TGTGCCTGGTCCCGCGGGACAGGGGCCACTGAAGCTTTCTTT. Translating it yields CAWSRGTGATEAFF.

The chain carries TRBV4-3 and TRBJ1-2; tentatively, D is TRBD1 (5 bases). V lost 4 bases to trimming and J lost 2 bases, with 11 bases between them. CDR3 size: 14 residues. CDR1 and CDR2 from the germline V gene are LGHNA and YSLEER. The CDR3 DNA sequence: TGCGCCAGCAGCCCCCGTCGGGGGAACTATGGCTACACCTTC. Encoded protein: CASSPRRGNYGYTF.

The rearrangement uses TRBV5-1 and TRBJ2-4, with TRBD2 identical over 15 bases. Germline V gene sequence: CDR1 SGHRS, CDR2 YFSETQ. V shed 0 bases and J 8 bases; nucleotides not matched to a gene: 0. The CDR3 is made up of 15 amino acids. The CDR3 bases are TGCGCCAGCAGCTTGGGGACTAGCGGGGGGGACATTCAGTACTTC. This encodes CASSLGTSGGDIQYF.

This chain connects TRBV19 to TRBJ1-4; a weak D match, TRBD1 (6 bases). In germline, CDR1 is LNHDA, CDR2 SQIVND (reference sequence). The CDR3 consists of 16 residues. V was clipped by 9 bases and J by 4 bases, with 21 bases between them. CDR3 sequence: CARGGCGGHNNEKLFF. The CDR3 DNA sequence: TGTGCCAGGGGGGGGTGCGGGGGCCATAATAATGAAAAACTGTTTTTT.

The chain carries TRBV11-2 and TRBJ2-7, with 8 bases fitting TRBD1. V was pared by 2 bases and J by 2 bases, with 2 bases of the junction left unmatched. Germline V gives CDR1 SGHAT, CDR2 FQNNGV. CDR3 length: 14 amino acids. This chain's CDR3 is CASSLRTGPYEQYF. The DNA for the CDR3 is TGTGCCAGCAGCTTACGGACAGGGCCCTACGAGCAGTACTTC.

This clone was seen more than once but under ten times. The rearrangement links TRBV4-3 to TRBJ2-1; 11 bases agree with TRBD2. Per the germline V gene, CDR1 is LGHNA and CDR2 is YSLEER. V shed 1 base, J shed 9 bases, and the junction held 8 bases outside the gene matches. The CDR3 is 16 amino acids. CDR3 protein: CASSQGRLAGYGEQFF. The DNA for the CDR3 is TGCGCCAGCAGCCAAGGACGACTAGCGGGATACGGTGAGCAGTTCTTC.

The V gene is TRBV30, the J gene TRBJ2-3; the match to TRBD1 covers 9 bases. Germline-derived CDR1 and CDR2 are GTSNPN and SVGIG (reference sequence). There are 15 residues in the CDR3. With 4 bases clipped from V and 1 base from J, the junction kept 6 bases outside the gene matches. The CDR3 nucleotides read TGTGCCTGGAACACAGGGGGCGAGGGCACAGATACGCAGTATTTT. It codes for CAWNTGGEGTDTQYF. Drawing the rest from reference TRBV30 and TRBJ2-3, the complete variable domain is SQTIHQWPATLVQPVGSPLSLECTVEGTSNPNLYWYRQAAGRGLQLLFYSVGIGQISSEVPQNLSASRPQDRQFILSSKKLLLSDSGFYLCAWNTGGEGTDTQYFGPGTRLTVL.

This clone showed up just once. V is TRBV30 and J is TRBJ1-2, with 9 bases lining up with TRBD1. The length of the CDR3 is 15 residues. Germline V gene sequence: CDR1 GTSNPN, CDR2 SVGIG (reference sequence). V lost 3 bases, J lost 6 bases, and 11 bases stayed unmatched. The CDR3 is CAWSPGTGYANGYTF. CDR3 sequence (DNA): TGTGCCTGGAGCCCAGGGACAGGGTATGCAAATGGCTACACCTTC.

The chain is built from TRBV21-1 and TRBJ2-7; the table assigns TRBD1, which was not confirmed against the DNA. TRBV21-1 is designated a pseudogene. This CDR3 comprises 18 residues. CDR3 sequence: CASSTGTVLSQHTYEQYV. The CDR3 DNA is TGTGCCAGCAGCACAGGGACAGTACTCTCCCAACACACCTACGAGCAGTACGTC.

The J gene is TRBJ1-6, the V gene TRBV15, with D maybe TRBD1 (6 bases). Germline-derived CDR1 and CDR2 are LNHNV and YYDKDF (reference sequence). The CDR3 has 14 residues. Between the trimmed V and J ends, which lost 3 bases and 7 bases, there was a span of 10 bases. The CDR3 bases are TGTGCCACCAGCAGCACGAGGGGGAATTCACCCCTCCACTTT. This gives the protein CATSSTRGNSPLHF.

This clone was detected a few times. The chain carries TRBV11-3 and TRBJ1-1; 7 bases align to TRBD1. Germline lookup yields CDR1 SGHNT and CDR2 YENEEA. The CDR3 totals 14 residues. V lost 2 bases, J lost 12 bases, and 12 bases stayed unmatched. CDR3 protein: CASSLRGRNYYPFF. The CDR3 nucleotides read TGTGCCAGCAGCTTAAGGGGGCGCAACTACTACCCTTTCTTT.

The chain has TRBV7-8 and TRBJ2-1, with 8 nucleotides matching TRBD1. The CDR3 sequence is 15 residues long. Germline assignment: CDR1 SGHVS and CDR2 FQNEAQ. V shed 5 bases and J 4 bases; nucleotides not matched to a gene: 7. The CDR3 protein is CASSPGTGNYNEQFF. CDR3 bases: TGTGCCAGCAGCCCCGGGACAGGCAATTACAATGAGCAGTTCTTC.

The V gene is TRBV4-1, the J gene TRBJ2-1; D might be TRBD2 (5 bases). This CDR3 region has 18 residues. CDR1 MGHRA and CDR2 YSYEKL come from the germline V gene. V gave up 1 base and J gave up 4 bases, with 20 bases separating them. The CDR3 here is CASSQVNSRSGLYNEQFF. The CDR3 DNA reads as TGCGCCAGCAGCCAAGTGAACTCCAGGAGCGGTCTATACAATGAGCAGTTCTTC.

CDR3 sequence (DNA): TGTGCCAGCAGTTTATGGGGGACAGGAGGGGATCAGCCCCAGCATTTT. Translated: CASSLWGTGGDQPQHF. V usage is TRBV28 and J usage is TRBJ1-5, with 8 bases lining up with TRBD1. The V and J ends lost 0 bases and 5 bases, in that order; junction bases with no gene match: 6. Per the germline V gene, CDR1 is MDHEN and CDR2 is SYDVKM. The CDR3 has 16 residues.

This clone was recorded a few times. The chain's CDR3 is CASSAYTEAFF. The CDR3 DNA is TGTGCCAGCAGTGCATACACTGAAGCTTTCTTT. The chain uses TRBV2 and TRBJ1-1; D remains ambiguous. V lost 4 bases and J 3 bases, leaving 3 bases between the germline ends. Germline CDR1 reads SNHLY; CDR2 reads FYNNEI. This CDR3 is 11 amino acids long.

A few counts support this clone. The rearrangement links TRBV19 to TRBJ1-4; D not certain. CDR1 is LNHDA, CDR2 SQIVND, per germline (reference sequence). Trimming pared 6 bases from V and 8 bases from J, leaving 31 bases between. The CDR3 extends over 19 amino acids. As DNA, the CDR3 is TGTGCCAGTAGGAAGTTCCCGGGGTTCTTTCGACTACAAGAGGAAAAACTGTTTTTT. It translates to CASRKFPGFFRLQEEKLFF.

The CDR3 loop is CASSLEQRGVGELFF. CDR3 sequence (DNA): TGCGCCAGCAGCTTGGAACAGCGGGGGGTCGGGGAGCTGTTTTTT. This chain connects TRBV5-1 to TRBJ2-2, with TRBD2 matching over 9 bases. CDR1 and CDR2 from the germline V gene are SGHRS and YFSETQ. The CDR3 has 15 residues. The V and J ends lost 0 bases and 7 bases, in that order; junction bases with no gene match: 4.

The chain carries TRBV29-1 and TRBJ1-2; D perhaps matches TRBD1 (6 bases). This CDR3 is 12 amino acids long. The V and J ends lost 7 bases and 0 bases respectively, with 9 bases between them. Germline CDR1 SQVTM, CDR2 ANQGSEA. The chain's CDR3 is CSGGQTNYGYTF. The DNA for the CDR3 is TGCAGCGGTGGACAGACTAACTATGGCTACACCTTC.

The V gene is TRBV7-3, the J gene TRBJ1-1, with D tentatively TRBD1 (5 bases). Deletions cut 9 bases from V and 1 base from J, with 18 bases between. Germline V gene lookup returns CDR1 SGHTA and CDR2 FQGTGA. The CDR3 loop spans 15 amino acids. Written as DNA, the CDR3 is TGTGCCAGGACCCCTGGGGCGGTTCGGAACACTGAAGCTTTCTTT. Translating it yields CARTPGAVRNTEAFF.

This clone has a handful of counts. The chain employs TRBV7-2 and TRBJ1-2; D is unresolved. Trimming shortened V by 4 bases and J by 4 bases, and 16 bases separated the two germline ends. CDR1 and CDR2 from the germline V gene are SGHTA and FQGNSA. The CDR3 contains 15 residues. The CDR3 is CASSSPTNSLYGYTF. CDR3 coding DNA: TGTGCCAGCAGCTCCCCGACTAACTCTCTCTATGGCTACACCTTC.